Detailed here is one T cell receptor (beta chain). 60 Vbeta and 13 Jbeta primers were used in PCR. Sequencing used immunoSEQ multiplex PCR; TCRdb keeps in-frame clones, though not all of them. This table has 150,000 to 200,000 clones, roughly 72% appearing once. This record belongs to a study of cytomegalovirus exposure and HLA in healthy donors. Germline V gene sequence: CDR1 MNHNY, CDR2 SVGAGI (reference sequence). The ends were cut back, 2 bases at V and 6 bases at J, with 11 bases in the middle. This CDR3 region has 14 residues. Sequencing used PBMCs. The chain carries TRBV6-6 and TRBJ2-1; tentative D call: TRBD2 (6 bases). The clonotype originates from a woman aged 40-49 years in good health and CMV-seronegative. The CDR3 DNA reads as TGTGCCAGCAGTTACACCGGGACTTCCAATGAGCAGTTCTTC. This sequence encodes CASSYTGTSNEQFF.